This TCR beta chain was obtained from a study of blood T cell repertoires in COVID-19. The overall study: Samples came from the United States, Italy and Spain, spanning acute and convalescent COVID-19. T cells, B-cell-depleted T cells, or PBMCs supplied cDNA or gDNA.

Trimming cost V 5 bases and J 1 base, with 13 bases left between them. The germline gives CDR1 SGHVS, CDR2 FQNEAQ. The CDR3 loop spans 15 amino acids. Per the original data handling: Amplification of reference gene primers provided the estimated nucleated cell counts. The table came from immunoSEQ multiplex PCR; TCRdb's copy has only in-frame clones and leaves some out. From that table come the V and J calls and clone size; the DNA was used to work out D and trimming. Of more than 300,000 clones listed, roughly 86% are singletons. This TCR was sampled from a woman in her forties or fifties with acute or convalescent COVID-19. The V and J genes are TRBV7-8 and TRBJ2-3, with D perhaps matching TRBD2 (5 bases). Sequencing used peripheral blood. This CDR3 reads CASSRSSGRTDTQYF. Here the CDR3 DNA reads TGTGCCAGCAGCAGATCGAGCGGACGCACAGATACGCAGTATTTT.